The T cell receptor beta chain described here comes from a study of CD8+ T cells in alopecia areata. Study-level information: Patients given treatment had severity scored by the percentage of scalp area affected. General observations from the study: The study found that many expanded lesional clones persisted in scalp and blood during tofacitinib.

It was cDNA, reverse transcribed from extracted RNA, that served as the sequencing template. Sequencing was performed with immunoSEQ multiplex PCR; in TCRdb, only in-frame clones are kept and a portion is missing. The repertoire holds fewer than 250,000 clones, with approximately 38% as singletons. Treatment denoted: oral pan-JAK inhibitor, 5-10 mg twice daily. Obtained from alopecia areata patients were lesional scalp punch biopsies along with peripheral blood. On this clone itself: Its antigen remains unidentified.

The receptor was isolated from a human donor with alopecia areata. The specimen was CD4+ T cells sorted from blood, collected between weeks 30 and 35, from a patient treated with tofacitinib.

CDR3 nucleotide sequence: TGTGCCAGCAGTGGGCAACGGGTTAGCAATCAGCCCCAGCATTTT. Its protein product is CASSGQRVSNQPQHF. The rearrangement links TRBV2 to TRBJ1-5; D gene ambiguous. V was trimmed by 4 bases and J by 0 bases, leaving 10 bases between them. CDR1 SNHLY and CDR2 FYNNEI come from the germline V gene. The CDR3 contains 15 residues.